The T cell receptor (beta chain) under discussion was sequenced for a study of early stage breast cancer tumors. About this clone itself: The antigen is not known.

Method: immunoSEQ multiplex PCR; TCRdb's copy keeps in-frame clones and lacks some. The sample has 11,000 to 15,000 clones; about four fifths are singletons. Study observations and caveats: Commonly generated sequences made up most enriched TCRB sequences shared between patients.

The TCR was taken from a person aged 50 to 59 with breast cancer. The sample was normal breast tissue next to the tumor.

DNA for the CDR3: TGTGCCAGCTCACTTTGGACAGGAACCCAAGAGACCCAGTACTTC. It codes for CASSLWTGTQETQYF. V gene TRBV18 combines with J gene TRBJ2-5; 7 bases match TRBD1. V gave up 4 bases and J gave up 1 base; unmatched junction bases: 6. CDR1 and CDR2 (germline): KGHSH, LQKENI. There are 15 residues in the CDR3.